A single sample gave rise to the 2 T cell receptor beta chains below, sequenced in a study of response to subunit inactivated influenza vaccine. Each CDR3 protein is one row after TCRdb ran MiXCR on the RT-PCR reads. The sample records about 500,000 distinct CDR3 sequences, 15% to 20% being singletons. The starting material was CD4+ T cells sorted from PBMCs, obtained roughly 24 months after vaccination. These receptor sequences come from a man between 50 and 70 years old who received an inactivated influenza vaccine.

The rearrangement joins TRBV20-1 to TRBJ2-3; 14 nucleotides line up with TRBD2. Germline-derived CDR1 and CDR2 are DFQATT and SNEGSKA (reference sequence). The CDR3 has 15 amino acids. With V trimmed by 3 bases and J by 3 bases, 2 bases remained unmatched. CDR3 protein: CSARGTSGRTDTQYF. The CDR3, as DNA: TGCAGTGCTAGGGGGACTAGCGGGAGAACAGATACGCAGTATTTT.

The V and J genes are TRBV3-1 and TRBJ2-7, with a tentative D call TRBD2 (5 bases). The V and J ends lost 2 bases and 4 bases respectively, with 9 bases between them. Germline V CDR1 and CDR2: LGHDT, YNNKEL (reference sequence). This CDR3 is built from 13 residues. The chain's CDR3 is CASSQYRGYEQYF. CDR3 DNA: TGTGCCAGCAGCCAATATAGAGGGTACGAGCAGTACTTC.